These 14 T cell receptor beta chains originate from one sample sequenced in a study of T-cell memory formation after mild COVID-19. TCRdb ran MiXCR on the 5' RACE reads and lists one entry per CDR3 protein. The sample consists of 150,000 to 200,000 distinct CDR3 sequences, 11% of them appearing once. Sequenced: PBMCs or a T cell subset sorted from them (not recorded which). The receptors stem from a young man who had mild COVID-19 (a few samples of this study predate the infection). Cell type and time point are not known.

CDR3 amino acids: CASSLGATGGNEQFF. CDR3 nucleotides: TGCGCCAGCAGCTTGGGTGCGACAGGGGGGAATGAGCAGTTCTTC. The V call is TRBV5-1, the J call TRBJ2-1, with 9 bases fitting TRBD1. This CDR3 contains 15 residues. From germline, CDR1 is SGHRS and CDR2 YFSETQ. V lost 0 bases to trimming and J lost 7 bases; unmatched junction nucleotides: 5. The full variable domain, completed using reference TRBV5-1 and TRBJ2-1, is KAGVTQTPRYLIKTRGQQVTLSCSPISGHRSVSWYQQTPGQGLQFLFEYFSETQRNKGNFPGRFSGRQFSNSRSEMNVSTLELGDSALYLCASSLGATGGNEQFFGPGTRLTVL.

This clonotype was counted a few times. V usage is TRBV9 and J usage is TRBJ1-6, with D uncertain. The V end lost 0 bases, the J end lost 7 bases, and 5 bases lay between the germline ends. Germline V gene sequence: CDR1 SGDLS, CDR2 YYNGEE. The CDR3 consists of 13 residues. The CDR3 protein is CASSVDRNSPLHF. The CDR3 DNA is TGTGCCAGCAGCGTAGATAGGAATTCACCCCTCCACTTT. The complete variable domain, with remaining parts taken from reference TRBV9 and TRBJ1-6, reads DSGVTQTPKHLITATGQRVTLRCSPRSGDLSVYWYQQSLDQGLQFLIQYYNGEERAKGNILERFSAQQFPDLHSELNLSSLELGDSALYFCASSVDRNSPLHFGNGTRLTVT.

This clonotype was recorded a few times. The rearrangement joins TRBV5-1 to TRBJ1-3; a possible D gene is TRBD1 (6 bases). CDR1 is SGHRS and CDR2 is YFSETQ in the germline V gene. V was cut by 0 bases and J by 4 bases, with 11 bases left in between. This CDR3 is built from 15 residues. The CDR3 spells CASSLGDISGNTIYF. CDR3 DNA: TGCGCCAGCAGCTTGGGGGACATATCCGGAAACACCATATATTTT.

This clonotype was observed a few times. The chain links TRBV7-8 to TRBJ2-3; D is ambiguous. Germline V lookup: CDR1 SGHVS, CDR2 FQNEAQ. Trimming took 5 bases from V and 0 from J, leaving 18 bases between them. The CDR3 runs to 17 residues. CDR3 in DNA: TGTGCCAGCAGCGGGCCCTTGACGGCGACTAGCACAGATACGCAGTATTTT. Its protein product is CASSGPLTATSTDTQYF.

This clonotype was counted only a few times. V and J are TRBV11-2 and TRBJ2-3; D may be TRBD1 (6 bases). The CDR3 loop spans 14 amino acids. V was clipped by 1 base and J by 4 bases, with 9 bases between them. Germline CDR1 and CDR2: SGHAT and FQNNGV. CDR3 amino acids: CASSLAQGADTQYF. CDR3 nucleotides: TGTGCCAGCAGCTTAGCACAGGGAGCAGATACGCAGTATTTT.

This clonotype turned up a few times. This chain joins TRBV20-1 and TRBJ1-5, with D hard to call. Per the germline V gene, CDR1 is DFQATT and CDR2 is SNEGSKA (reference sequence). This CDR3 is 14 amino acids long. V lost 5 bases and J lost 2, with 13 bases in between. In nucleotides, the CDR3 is TGCAGTGCTCGGACTCGGCTAGGCAATCAGCCCCAGCATTTT. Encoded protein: CSARTRLGNQPQHF.

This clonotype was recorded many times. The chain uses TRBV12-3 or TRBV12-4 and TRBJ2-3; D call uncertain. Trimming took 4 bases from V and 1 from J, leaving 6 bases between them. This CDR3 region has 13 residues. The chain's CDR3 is CASSSRGTDTQYF. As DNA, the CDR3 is TGTGCCAGCAGTTCAAGGGGCACAGATACGCAGTATTTT.

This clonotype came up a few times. CDR3 protein: CSARGGTGRPQHF. CDR3 bases: TGCAGTGCTAGAGGGGGGACAGGGCGGCCCCAGCATTTT. This chain connects TRBV20-1 to TRBJ1-5; 9 bases are shared with TRBD1. J gave up 9 bases and V 1 base, and 4 bases lay outside the gene matches. Germline-derived CDR1 and CDR2 are DFQATT and SNEGSKA (reference sequence). The CDR3 runs to 13 residues.

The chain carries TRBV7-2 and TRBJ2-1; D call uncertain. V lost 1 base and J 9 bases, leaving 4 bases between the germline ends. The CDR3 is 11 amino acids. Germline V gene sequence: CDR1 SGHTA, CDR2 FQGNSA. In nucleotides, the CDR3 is TGTGCCAGCAGCTTAGAGACTGAGCAGTTCTTC. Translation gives CASSLETEQFF.

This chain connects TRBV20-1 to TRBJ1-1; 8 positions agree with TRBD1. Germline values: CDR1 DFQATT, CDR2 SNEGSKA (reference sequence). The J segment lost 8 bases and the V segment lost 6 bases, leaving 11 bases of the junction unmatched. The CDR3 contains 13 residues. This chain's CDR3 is CSAPRDRSVEAFF. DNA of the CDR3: TGCAGTGCCCCCCGGGACAGGAGTGTCGAAGCTTTCTTT.

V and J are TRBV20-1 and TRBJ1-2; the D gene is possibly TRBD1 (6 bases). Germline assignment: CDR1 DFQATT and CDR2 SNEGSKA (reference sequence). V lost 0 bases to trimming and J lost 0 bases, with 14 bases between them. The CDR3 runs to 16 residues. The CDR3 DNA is TGCAGTGCTAGAGATCGAGTACAGGGTTCTAACTATGGCTACACCTTC. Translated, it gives CSARDRVQGSNYGYTF.

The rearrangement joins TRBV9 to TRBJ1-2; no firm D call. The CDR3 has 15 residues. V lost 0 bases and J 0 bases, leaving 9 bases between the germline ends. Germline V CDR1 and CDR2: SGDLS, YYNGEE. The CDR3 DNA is TGTGCCAGCAGCGTAGATCCCTCAGCTAACTATGGCTACACCTTC. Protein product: CASSVDPSANYGYTF.

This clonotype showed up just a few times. The DNA of the CDR3 is TGTGCCAGCAGTGACGGGACTAGCGGGGGTAAGACCCAGTACTTC. The encoded protein is CASSDGTSGGKTQYF. The gene calls are TRBV12-3 or TRBV12-4 and TRBJ2-5; TRBD2 agrees at 14 bases. The CDR3 runs 15 residues. The V segment lost 5 bases and the J segment 6 bases; nucleotides outside the gene matches: 5.

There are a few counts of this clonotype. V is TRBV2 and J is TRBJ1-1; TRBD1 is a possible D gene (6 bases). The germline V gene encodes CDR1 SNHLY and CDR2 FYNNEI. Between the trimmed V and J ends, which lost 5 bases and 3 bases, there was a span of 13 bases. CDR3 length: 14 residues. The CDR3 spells CASSQQGHYTEAFF. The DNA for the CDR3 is TGTGCCAGCAGTCAACAGGGACACTACACTGAAGCTTTCTTT.